Below are 26 T cell receptor beta chains sequenced from a single sample in a study of response to subunit inactivated influenza vaccine. From the RT-PCR reads, TCRdb called clonotypes with MiXCR, one entry per CDR3 protein. Among about 520,000 distinct CDR3 sequences listed, approximately 6.9% were seen once. The sequences come from PBMCs from blood, collected around 25 months after vaccination. These receptors came from a man between 50 and 70 years old who received an inactivated influenza vaccine.

In this sample, this clonotype turned up many times. J is TRBJ2-7 and V is TRBV7-2; D is unresolved. V lost 1 base, J lost 9 bases, and 13 bases lay in between. Germline CDR1 and CDR2: SGHTA and FQGNSA. The CDR3 is 13 residues long. CDR3 sequence reads: CASSLDPLMGQYF. CDR3 bases: TGTGCCAGCAGCTTAGATCCCTTGATGGGGCAGTACTTC.

At least ten counts were recorded for this clonotype. The chain recombines TRBV20-1 with TRBJ2-3; D gene uncertain. V lost 3 bases to trimming and J lost 0 bases, with 19 bases between them. The CDR3 length is 17 residues. Germline values: CDR1 DFQATT, CDR2 SNEGSKA (reference sequence). The CDR3 reads CSARQARHTLSTDTQYF. The DNA for the CDR3 is TGCAGTGCTAGGCAGGCCCGGCATACTCTTAGCACAGATACGCAGTATTTT.

This clonotype was detected ten times or more. The chain couples TRBV3-1 to TRBJ2-3; possibly TRBD1 for D (6 bases). Germline-derived CDR1 and CDR2 are LGHDT and YNNKEL (reference sequence). V was cut by 1 base and J by 0 bases, with 8 bases left in between. The CDR3 totals 15 residues. The CDR3 bases are TGTGCCAGCAGCCAAGGTGGGACAAGCACAGATACGCAGTATTTT. Encoded protein: CASSQGGTSTDTQYF.

The chain is built from TRBV7-2 and TRBJ2-7; no firm D call. The CDR3 sequence is 13 residues long. V lost 2 bases to trimming and J lost 6 bases, with 11 bases between them. CDR1 and CDR2 from the germline V gene are SGHTA and FQGNSA. The CDR3 DNA is TGTGCCAGCAGCTTATCGGTTTCTGGCGAGCAGTACTTC. Its translation: CASSLSVSGEQYF.

The chain joins TRBV5-1 to TRBJ2-1; 7 bases are a match to TRBD2. Germline V gene data show CDR1 as SGHRS and CDR2 as YFSETQ. The CDR3 sequence is 13 residues long. V was clipped by 0 bases and J by 10 bases; unmatched bases: 4. CDR3 amino acids: CASSLELTSEQFF. Written as DNA, the CDR3 is TGCGCCAGCAGCTTGGAGCTGACTAGCGAGCAGTTCTTC.

This clonotype was counted many times. The CDR3 nucleotides read TGTGCCAGCAGAGCCGACATTATCTCTGAAGCTTTCTTT. Translating gives CASRADIISEAFF. The chain is built from TRBV2 and TRBJ1-1; D is uncertain. Germline CDR1 is SNHLY and CDR2 is FYNNEI. CDR3 size: 13 residues. The ends were cut back, 6 bases at V and 6 bases at J, with 14 bases in the middle.

The chain recombines TRBV7-3 with TRBJ2-3; D not certain. The CDR3 extends over 13 amino acids. Germline V lookup: CDR1 SGHTA, CDR2 FQGTGA. The V and J ends lost 1 base and 5 bases respectively, with 7 bases between them. The CDR3 region has the DNA TGTGCCAGCAGCTTAATGTTGCTAGATACGCAGTATTTT. Protein product: CASSLMLLDTQYF. The full variable domain, rest sourced from reference TRBV7-3 and TRBJ2-3, is GAGVSQTPSNKVTEKGKYVELRCDPISGHTALYWYRQSLGQGPEFLIYFQGTGAADDSGLPNDRFFAVRPEGSVSTLKIQRTERGDSAVYLCASSLMLLDTQYFGPGTRLTVL.

This clonotype was seen more than once but under ten times. V gene TRBV5-5 combines with J gene TRBJ2-4; the D is unclear. This CDR3 comprises 13 residues. The germline V gene has CDR1 SGHKS and CDR2 YYEKEE (reference sequence). V was cut by 8 bases and J by 0 bases, with 9 bases left in between. The CDR3 sequence is CARWLLAKNIQYF. CDR3 nucleotide sequence: TGTGCCAGGTGGCTCCTAGCCAAAAACATTCAGTACTTC.

V is TRBV6-2 or TRBV6-3 and J is TRBJ2-7, with unresolved D. V was pared by 5 bases and J by 4 bases, with 15 bases between. Germline CDR1 is MNHEY and CDR2 is SVGEGT. This CDR3 has 14 residues. Here the CDR3 DNA reads TGTGCCAGCAGTCGGGTTCCCGAACCATACGAGCAGTACTTC. Translating it yields CASSRVPEPYEQYF.

In this sample, this clonotype turned up many times. The chain carries TRBV5-1 and TRBJ2-7; weak D call: TRBD2 (6 bases). The CDR3 extends over 16 amino acids. The germline gives CDR1 SGHRS, CDR2 YFSETQ. V lost 0 bases to trimming and J lost 0 bases, with 13 bases between them. This chain's CDR3 is CASSLEGLLSSYEQYF. As DNA, the CDR3 is TGCGCCAGCAGCTTGGAGGGACTTCTGAGCTCCTACGAGCAGTACTTC.

This sequence joins TRBV6-5 and TRBJ2-1, with TRBD2 matching over 16 bases. CDR1 is MNHEY, CDR2 SVGAGI, per germline. The CDR3 has 15 residues. After removal of 2 bases from V and 8 bases from J, the junction contained 0 bases not matched to a gene. DNA of the CDR3: TGTGCCAGCAGTTACGGGACTAGCGGGAGGGATGAGCAGTTCTTC. It codes for CASSYGTSGRDEQFF.

This clonotype was found many times. This rearrangement joins TRBV28 to TRBJ2-6, with a tentative D call TRBD2 (6 bases). Trimming stripped 3 bases from V and 0 bases from J, with 15 bases between. Germline V gives CDR1 MDHEN, CDR2 SYDVKM. CDR3 length: 18 residues. CDR3 bases: TGTGCCAGCAGTTTGGGGGGTCCCCCGGGCTCTGGGGCCAACGTCCTGACTTTC. It specifies CASSLGGPPGSGANVLTF.

This clonotype was detected ten times or more. V is TRBV6-2 or TRBV6-3 and J is TRBJ2-1; the D gene is possibly TRBD1 (6 bases). This CDR3 region has 12 residues. In germline, CDR1 is MNHEY, CDR2 SVGEGT. The V and J ends lost 6 bases and 9 bases respectively, with 12 bases between them. The DNA for the CDR3 is TGTGCCAGCAGACAACAGGGAACTGAGCAGTTCTTC. Residues: CASRQQGTEQFF.

In this sample, this clonotype turned up many times. DNA of the CDR3: TGTGCCAGCAGCTTCACCACTGGCTCGGACAGGGCTAGCAATCAGCCCCAGCATTTT. Its translation is CASSFTTGSDRASNQPQHF. This chain uses TRBV5-4 with TRBJ1-5, with 8 bases fitting TRBD1. Germline lookup yields CDR1 SGHNT and CDR2 YYREEE (reference sequence). The V gene end was trimmed by 2 bases and the J gene end by 0 bases; junction bases not matched to a gene: 13. The CDR3 has 19 amino acids.

This clonotype has only a few counts. The chain couples TRBV11-2 to TRBJ1-3, with D uncertain. CDR3 size: 14 residues. V was trimmed by 2 bases and J by 4 bases, leaving 9 bases between them. CDR1 SGHAT and CDR2 FQNNGV come from the germline V gene. The CDR3 region is CASSLNTRGNTIYF. The CDR3 DNA reads TGTGCCAGCAGCTTAAATACCCGAGGAAACACCATATATTTT.

This clonotype occurred a few times. This chain uses TRBV20-1 with TRBJ2-3; D call uncertain. The CDR3 loop spans 13 amino acids. V dropped 5 bases and J dropped 9 bases, with 18 bases sitting between them. Germline loops: CDR1 DFQATT, CDR2 SNEGSKA (reference sequence). As DNA, the CDR3 is TGCAGTGCTCCGCCGCGTTATCCTAACACGCAGTATTTT. This sequence encodes CSAPPRYPNTQYF.

V and J are TRBV3-1 and TRBJ2-5; 11 positions agree with TRBD2. This CDR3 has 16 amino acids. Germline CDR1 is LGHDT and CDR2 is YNNKEL (reference sequence). Losses at the gene ends were 3 bases for V and 1 base for J; bases not matched to a gene: 4. CDR3 sequence (DNA): TGTGCCAGCAGCCACCTTGGACTAGCGGGCCAAGAGACCCAGTACTTC. Translation gives CASSHLGLAGQETQYF.

The chain couples TRBV11-2 to TRBJ2-7; 8 bases fit TRBD2. Losses at the gene ends were 2 bases for V and 3 bases for J; bases not matched to a gene: 6. This CDR3 contains 15 residues. The germline CDR1 and CDR2 sequences are SGHAT and FQNNGV. The CDR3 region has the DNA TGTGCCAGCAGCTTAAGTGGACTAGCCCTCTACGAGCAGTACTTC. Amino acid sequence: CASSLSGLALYEQYF.

This clonotype was recorded many times. J is TRBJ1-5 and V is TRBV6-5; no firm D call. Trimming shortened V by 0 bases and J by 6 bases, and 12 bases separated the two germline ends. The CDR3 spans 15 residues. The germline CDR1 and CDR2 sequences are MNHEY and SVGAGI. The CDR3 nucleotides are TGTGCCAGCAGTTACTCGACCGTAAACAGTCAGCCCCAGCATTTT. Amino acid sequence: CASSYSTVNSQPQHF.

There are a few counts of this clonotype. The chain joins TRBV20-1 to TRBJ2-1, with D possibly called TRBD1 or TRBD2 (5 bases each). Germline values: CDR1 DFQATT, CDR2 SNEGSKA (reference sequence). CDR3 length: 13 residues. Trimming cost V 4 bases and J 2 bases, with 9 bases left between them. DNA for the CDR3: TGCAGTGCTACGGGACCCACCTACAATGAGCAGTTCTTC. It specifies CSATGPTYNEQFF.

V and J are TRBV5-1 and TRBJ1-1; the D is unclear. CDR1 and CDR2 from the germline V gene are SGHRS and YFSETQ. V lost 1 base and J 0 bases, leaving 10 bases between the germline ends. The CDR3 contains 15 residues. CDR3 nucleotides: TGCGCCAGCAGCTTGTTAGCCAGTATGAACACTGAAGCTTTCTTT. Residues: CASSLLASMNTEAFF.

The chain recombines TRBV5-1 with TRBJ1-1, with 7 bases lining up with TRBD1. CDR1 SGHRS and CDR2 YFSETQ come from the germline V gene. This CDR3 is 14 amino acids long. V dropped 4 bases and J dropped 7; count of bases not matched to a gene: 10. The CDR3 loop is CASSLRSDRVEAFF. CDR3 bases: TGCGCCAGCAGCCTCCGTTCCGACAGGGTTGAAGCTTTCTTT.

This clonotype was seen a few times. This chain connects TRBV28 to TRBJ1-2; D is perhaps TRBD1 (6 bases). Germline V gives CDR1 MDHEN, CDR2 SYDVKM. The CDR3 length is 14 residues. Deletions cut 4 bases from V and 1 base from J, with 10 bases between. CDR3 bases: TGTGCCAGCAGTTCCGGGACATTTAACTATGGCTACACCTTC. It encodes CASSSGTFNYGYTF.

The chain has TRBV7-2 and TRBJ2-2; D remains ambiguous. CDR1 is SGHTA and CDR2 is FQGNSA in the germline V gene. CDR3 length: 11 residues. Trimming left V 7 bases short and J 14 bases short, with 14 bases between. In DNA form, the CDR3 reads TGTGCCAGCACCCAAGGGAATATCCTGTTTTTT. Its translation: CASTQGNILFF.

The chain has TRBV20-1 and TRBJ2-2; D is undetermined. Trimming pared 3 bases from V and 2 bases from J, leaving 16 bases between. Germline lookup yields CDR1 DFQATT and CDR2 SNEGSKA (reference sequence). CDR3 length: 16 amino acids. This CDR3 reads CSARVSSPPNTGELFF. Here the CDR3 DNA reads TGCAGTGCTAGGGTTTCATCCCCTCCAAACACCGGGGAGCTGTTTTTT.

The chain has TRBV7-2 and TRBJ2-1, with D tentatively TRBD1 (5 bases). CDR1 is SGHTA and CDR2 is FQGNSA in the germline V gene. This CDR3 region has 15 residues. The V and J ends lost 1 base and 3 bases respectively, with 10 bases between them. CDR3 DNA sequence: TGTGCCAGCAGCTTAGGCCACAGGTTCTACAATGAGCAGTTCTTC. It codes for CASSLGHRFYNEQFF.